A single T cell receptor (beta chain) is shown here with its context. V was clipped by 1 base and J by 8 bases, with 11 bases between them. Germline values: CDR1 KGHSH, CDR2 LQKENI. This CDR3 comprises 13 residues. The data belong to a study of blood T cell repertoires in COVID-19. On the study more broadly: Samples taken during acute and convalescent COVID-19 were collected in the United States, Italy and Spain. Sources were T cells, B-cell-depleted T cells, or PBMCs; the material itself was cDNA or gDNA.

Original processing notes: How many nucleated cells were present was estimated from reference gene primer amplification. Only in-frame clones appear in the TCRdb table, and some are missing; sequencing was by immunoSEQ multiplex PCR. V, J and clone size are those of that table, while D and trimming were read from the DNA. The sample contains around 380,000 clones, roughly 80% of which appear only once. Source material: peripheral blood. The source of this sequence is a human donor with acute or convalescent COVID-19. The donor label of this sample is uncertain. The chain joins TRBV18 to TRBJ1-1; maybe TRBD1 (6 bases). Written as DNA, the CDR3 is TGTGCCAGCTCACCACTCCCACAGGGAGAAGCTTTCTTT. Amino acids: CASSPLPQGEAFF.